A single T cell receptor (beta chain) is shown here with its context. Which antigen it targets is not known. Per-base qualities were not stored, and no clone one base away is much larger. What the time point label conveys for this sample: baseline before first vaccination. Samples from vaccinated people were obtained from the UK trials COV001 and COV002, which included a single-blind randomized controlled phase 2/3 trial of AZD1222 (ChAdOx1 nCoV-19) in healthy adults. For TCRbeta chain sequencing, PBMC samples were collected from trial participants at day 0 and at day 28 after the second dose. The source of the sample is a study of T cell responses to AZD1222 COVID-19 vaccine (dated by TCRdb to about 2021). Notes on the research overall: Because spike-specific TCR depth and breadth did not differ between the two schedules, AZD1222 recipients who got a second dose at roughly 4 weeks were pooled with those who got a second dose at roughly 12 weeks. Enrollment into the trials was organized by age into subgroups of 18-55, 56-69 and 70-plus years, and those subgroups contained about 150, 27 and 61 TCR-sequenced participants, respectively. TCR sequencing was performed for 230 to 250 trial participants, of whom 200 to 220 were given two doses of AZD1222 and around 26 were given two doses of MenACWY control vaccine. Overall study outcomes, separate from this receptor: Conclusions about previously exposed vaccinees are limited because only six or seven AZD1222 recipients were SARS-CoV-2 seropositive at baseline. Because no day 14 peak-response samples were available, the repertoires could be characterized only after the peak T cell response. After two AZD1222 doses, spike-specific TCR breadth and depth were significantly higher than at day 0 and than in MenACWY recipients. Reportedly, almost half of the unique spike-specific TCRs recognized epitopes lying outside the regions that are mutated in the B.1.351 and B.1.1.7 variants. Participants were mostly white British, with more females than males. The authors suggested clonal diversity may have been underestimated. In the small 56-69-year group, the increase in depth fell short of significance, most likely because of low power. CD4 TCRs associated with the vaccine covered the entire spike protein, and the dominant responses were in regions 160-218 and 743-854.

Sequences LNHDA (CDR1) and SQIVND (CDR2) are obtained from the germline V gene (reference sequence). Between the V and J ends, shortened by 4 bases and 0 bases respectively, the junction contains 6 bases. Its CDR3 holds 13 amino acids, cysteine through phenylalanine. Only the CDR3 DNA is retained, 39 bases long and in frame from the first base. The CDR3 regions of human TCRbeta chains were analyzed by immunosequencing. As for the authors' bioinformatics: TCRs in the repertoires were compared against a reference library of SARS-CoV-2-specific TCRs that had been generated with the MIRA antigen-specificity platform. Breadth was defined as the fraction of unique TCRs that were SARS-CoV-2-associated, and depth was defined as the fraction of total T cells that were SARS-CoV-2-associated. Using the MIRA data, every spike-specific TCR was mapped to the spike region that the TCR reacted to and assigned to either a CD4 or a CD8 class. Log10-transformed breadth and depth values were compared by one-way ANOVA with Sidak's multiple comparisons tests. TCRdb holds this immuneACCESS table with in-frame rearrangements only. Some clones are missing; in checked studies, unresolved V genes explain under half, and the rest has no known cause. V, J and clone size derive from that table, while D and trimming were established from the DNA sequence. This sample comprises about 170,000 clones, 80% to 95% of them detected only once. The top ten constitute around 1.5% of the sample.

The chain employs TRBV19 and TRBJ1-2; a tentative D call is TRBD1 (5 bases match). The sequenced sample was peripheral blood, obtained on day 0 of AZD1222 vaccination. The origin of this receptor is an adult in good health. The CDR3 is CASSRQSNYGYTF. The DNA is TGTGCCAGTAGTAGACAGTCTAACTATGGCTACACCTTC. When the CDR3 is completed using the reference TRBV19 and TRBJ1-2 genes on either side, the full variable domain is DGGITQSPKYLFRKEGQNVTLSCEQNLNHDAMYWYRQDPGQGLRLIYYSQIVNDFQKGDIAEGYSVSREKKESFPLTVTSAQKNPTAFYLCASSRQSNYGYTFGSGTRLTVV.